One and the same sample provided the 26 T cell receptor beta chains below, sequenced in a study of T cell repertoires in aging, cancer and after chemotherapy. Multiplex touch-down PCR with TRB-A/B primers amplified rearranged V-D-J TRB sequences. TCRdb ran MiXCR on the multiplex PCR reads and lists one entry per CDR3 protein. The repertoire holds about 8,200 distinct CDR3 sequences, roughly 30% seen once, with around 4% in the top ten. Amplification of TCR beta used genomic DNA extracted from peripheral blood. What was sequenced was blood. The origin of the receptors is a human donor in good health.

In the case of this clonotype: A single base separates this from a much larger clone, so it may be a read error. The chain is built from TRBV15 and TRBJ2-3; the D gene is possibly TRBD2 (6 bases). The CDR3 totals 14 residues. Germline V gene sequence: CDR1 LNHNV, CDR2 YYDKDF (reference sequence). V was clipped by 6 bases and J by 5 bases, with 15 bases between them. The CDR3 DNA follows: TGTGCCACCAGGCCTCCGCTAGCGCGAGATACGCAGTATTTT. It translates to CATRPPLARDTQYF.

V is TRBV7-7 and J is TRBJ2-1, with D possibly being TRBD2 (6 bases). This CDR3 has 15 residues. Germline V lookup: CDR1 SSHAT, CDR2 FNYEAQ (reference sequence). Trimming took off 5 bases at V and 0 bases at J, with 11 bases between the two ends. CDR3 DNA sequence: TGTGCCAGCAGCCCGGGACTGAGCTCCTACAATGAGCAGTTCTTC. Residues: CASSPGLSSYNEQFF.

This clonotype was observed a few times. V and J are TRBV7-2 and TRBJ2-7; 8 positions match TRBD2. The CDR3 length is 17 residues. V shed 3 bases and J 0 bases; nucleotides not matched to a gene: 10. From germline, CDR1 is SGHTA and CDR2 FQGNSA. The CDR3 reads CASSFELAGGPSYEQYF. In DNA form, the CDR3 reads TGTGCCAGCAGCTTCGAACTGGCGGGGGGCCCCTCCTACGAGCAGTACTTC.

The chain combines TRBV20-1 with TRBJ1-5; D uncertain. There are 15 residues in the CDR3. Germline CDR1 and CDR2: DFQATT and SNEGSKA (reference sequence). Trimming pared 0 bases from V and 4 bases from J, leaving 13 bases between. CDR3: CSARDPRTANQPQHF. The CDR3 nucleotides are TGCAGTGCTAGAGATCCCCGGACTGCAAATCAGCCCCAGCATTTT.

The V call is TRBV12-3 or TRBV12-4, the J call TRBJ2-7; 9 bases fit TRBD1. The CDR3 runs to 18 residues. J gave up 3 bases and V 3 bases, and 15 bases lay outside the gene matches. In DNA, the CDR3 is TGTGCCAGCAGTTTCGCTCGCGGGGGACAGGGTGTTTTCTACGAGCAGTACTTC. Its translation is CASSFARGGQGVFYEQYF.

This clonotype rates as medium-sized. The V gene is TRBV6-5, the J gene TRBJ2-3, with D unclear. CDR1 and CDR2 (germline): MNHEY, SVGAGI. Trimming pared 1 base from V and 4 bases from J, leaving 6 bases between. This CDR3 has 13 residues. CDR3 nucleotide sequence: TGTGCCAGCAGTTACTATGTATCAGATACGCAGTATTTT. Translated, it gives CASSYYVSDTQYF.

The chain links TRBV10-3 to TRBJ2-1; tentatively, D is TRBD2 (6 bases). The germline V gene encodes CDR1 ENHRY and CDR2 SYGVKD. The CDR3 runs 15 residues. V was trimmed by 3 bases and J by 4 bases, leaving 13 bases between them. CDR3 DNA: TGTGCCATCAGTGAAGAACTAGCCCTATACAATGAGCAGTTCTTC. Its translation: CAISEELALYNEQFF.

The V call is TRBV6-4, the J call TRBJ1-2, with TRBD1 matching over 10 bases. This CDR3 is built from 16 residues. From germline, CDR1 is MRHNA and CDR2 SNTAGT. V dropped 6 bases and J dropped 4; count of bases not matched to a gene: 11. The CDR3 sequence: CASSQRSGTGVYGYTF. CDR3 sequence (DNA): TGTGCCAGCAGCCAACGAAGCGGGACAGGGGTCTATGGCTACACCTTC.

The chain employs TRBV28 and TRBJ2-7; 9 nucleotides match TRBD1. This CDR3 has 12 amino acids. Germline V gene data show CDR1 as MDHEN and CDR2 as SYDVKM. The V gene end was trimmed by 10 bases and the J gene end by 3 bases; junction bases not matched to a gene: 4. CDR3 sequence: CATVGQGYEQYF. The CDR3 nucleotides read TGTGCCACCGTGGGACAGGGCTACGAGCAGTACTTC.

The chain links TRBV20-1 to TRBJ2-2, with TRBD2 matching 12 bases. V gave up 0 bases and J gave up 6 bases; unmatched junction bases: 5. Germline V lookup: CDR1 DFQATT, CDR2 SNEGSKA (reference sequence). The CDR3 sequence is 16 residues long. For the CDR3, the DNA is TGCAGTGCTAGAGATCGCAGACTAGCGGGGGCCGGGGAGCTGTTTTTT. Encoded protein: CSARDRRLAGAGELFF.

This rearrangement joins TRBV12-3 or TRBV12-4 to TRBJ2-3; D is unresolved. CDR3 length: 15 residues. Trimming removed 8 bases at V and 5 bases at J, with 20 bases between. The CDR3 spells CASGILPPGKDTQYF. CDR3 sequence (DNA): TGTGCCAGCGGAATCCTCCCACCCGGTAAAGATACGCAGTATTTT.

V usage is TRBV24-1 and J usage is TRBJ1-5; 7 bases align to TRBD1. The CDR3 is 15 amino acids. The V and J ends lost 4 bases and 5 bases, in that order; junction bases with no gene match: 7. From germline, CDR1 is KGHDR and CDR2 SFDVKD. CDR3 protein: CATSDRQGDHQPQHF. The DNA of the CDR3 is TGTGCCACCAGTGACCGACAGGGCGATCATCAGCCCCAGCATTTT.

J is TRBJ1-2 and V is TRBV7-9; no firm D call. The CDR3 runs 13 residues. With 1 base removed from V and 2 bases from J, the gap between germline ends came to 5 bases. Germline values: CDR1 SEHNR, CDR2 FQNEAQ (reference sequence). As DNA, the CDR3 is TGTGCCAGCAGCTTAGAACACAACTATGGCTACACCTTC. Translated: CASSLEHNYGYTF.

In this sample, this clonotype turned up a few times. The chain couples TRBV5-4 to TRBJ1-4; 8 bases align to TRBD1. Germline CDR1 reads SGHNT; CDR2 reads YYREEE (reference sequence). After removal of 5 bases from V and 2 bases from J, the junction contained 2 bases not matched to a gene. This CDR3 has 14 residues. DNA for the CDR3: TGTGCCAGCAGACGGACAGGGACTAATGAAAAACTGTTTTTT. Translated, it gives CASRRTGTNEKLFF.

The gene calls are TRBV29-1 and TRBJ2-2; 9 nucleotides match TRBD1. This CDR3 contains 16 residues. The junction had 9 bases not matched to a gene; V was cut back by 6 bases and J by 1 base. Per the germline V gene, CDR1 is SQVTM and CDR2 is ANQGSEA. The CDR3 reads CSVAGQGKGNTGELFF. The CDR3 nucleotides are TGCAGCGTCGCCGGACAGGGGAAGGGGAACACCGGGGAGCTGTTTTTT.

The chain uses TRBV18 and TRBJ1-3, with D perhaps matching TRBD1 (6 bases). Trimming cost V 3 bases and J 6 bases, with 12 bases left between them. CDR1 KGHSH and CDR2 LQKENI come from the germline V gene. The CDR3 is made up of 14 amino acids. CDR3 nucleotide sequence: TGTGCCAGCTCACCTTCCAGGGGTGCAAACACCATATATTTT. This sequence encodes CASSPSRGANTIYF.

The chain carries TRBV6-4 and TRBJ2-3; 8 positions agree with TRBD2. V was pared by 4 bases and J by 1 base, with 1 base of the junction left unmatched. The CDR3 consists of 14 residues. Germline V gene data show CDR1 as MRHNA and CDR2 as SNTAGT. CDR3 DNA: TGTGCCAGCAGTGGGCGGGGGGGCACAGATACGCAGTATTTT. Translated, it gives CASSGRGGTDTQYF.

The chain employs TRBV12-3 or TRBV12-4 and TRBJ2-3, with 9 bases fitting TRBD1. Germline trimming cut 6 bases from V and 3 bases from J; bases unmatched to any gene: 25. The CDR3 is 21 residues long. The CDR3 here is CASSPSKFASRDREGTDTQYF. Written as DNA, the CDR3 is TGTGCCAGCAGCCCCAGTAAGTTCGCCTCCCGGGACAGGGAAGGTACAGATACGCAGTATTTT.

This sequence joins TRBV20-1 and TRBJ2-3; D unclear. The CDR3 is 13 amino acids. The ends were cut back, 0 bases at V and 0 bases at J, with 4 bases in the middle. Per the germline V gene, CDR1 is DFQATT and CDR2 is SNEGSKA (reference sequence). CDR3 nucleotides: TGCAGTGCTAGAGATACAAGCACAGATACGCAGTATTTT. Translation gives CSARDTSTDTQYF.

This sequence joins TRBV19 and TRBJ2-4; TRBD1 matches 10 bases. The CDR3 extends over 15 amino acids. Germline CDR1 LNHDA, CDR2 SQIVND (reference sequence). V shed 3 bases and J 9 bases; nucleotides not matched to a gene: 8. CDR3 bases: TGTGCCAGTAGTATCGACAGGGGGCTCGAAATCATTCAGTACTTC. It specifies CASSIDRGLEIIQYF.

This clonotype has only one observation. This CDR3 reads CASTSGGAGTDTQYF. CDR3 coding DNA: TGTGCCAGCACTAGCGGGGGGGCCGGCACAGATACGCAGTATTTT. The rearrangement links TRBV12-3 or TRBV12-4 to TRBJ2-3, with 12 bases that match TRBD2. J gave up 1 base and V 7 bases, and 3 bases lay outside the gene matches. The CDR3 is made up of 15 amino acids.

In this sample, this clonotype turned up a few times. The chain joins TRBV14 to TRBJ1-6, with a possible D match to TRBD1 (5 bases). V shed 1 base and J shed 0 bases, with 16 bases lying between them. The CDR3 sequence is 19 residues long. Germline V CDR1 and CDR2: SGHDN, FVKESK. CDR3 sequence: CASSQGWGSDSSYNSPLHF. The DNA of the CDR3 is TGTGCCAGCAGCCAAGGTTGGGGCAGCGATAGCTCCTATAATTCACCCCTCCACTTT.

The gene calls are TRBV7-2 and TRBJ1-2; D is perhaps TRBD1 (5 bases). This CDR3 spans 14 amino acids. V lost 3 bases and J lost 6, with 14 bases in between. CDR1 is SGHTA and CDR2 is FQGNSA in the germline V gene. The CDR3 is CASSLRGHVNGYTF. Here the CDR3 DNA reads TGTGCCAGCAGCTTGAGGGGCCACGTGAATGGCTACACCTTC.

This rearrangement joins TRBV20-1 to TRBJ2-7; 7 bases fit TRBD1. Germline V gene data show CDR1 as DFQATT and CDR2 as SNEGSKA (reference sequence). V lost 6 bases to trimming and J lost 2 bases; unmatched junction nucleotides: 10. CDR3 length: 14 residues. The CDR3, as DNA: TGCAGTGCGGAAGGGACAGTCAATCCCTACGAGCAGTACTTC. It encodes CSAEGTVNPYEQYF.

This clonotype is medium-sized in the sample. J is TRBJ1-6 and V is TRBV27, with D possibly TRBD1 on 6 matching bases. V was clipped by 8 bases and J by 8 bases, with 19 bases between them. This CDR3 has 15 amino acids. Germline CDR1 reads MNHEY; CDR2 reads SMNVEV (reference sequence). CDR3 nucleotides: TGTGCCAGCCCCTCCGGGACAAACAGGGATTCACCCCTCCACTTT. This codes for CASPSGTNRDSPLHF.

The CDR3 loop reads CASSRQGRNSPLHF. The DNA for the CDR3 is TGTGCCAGCAGCCGACAGGGTCGAAATTCACCCCTCCACTTT. The genes are TRBV7-4 and TRBJ1-6; 7 bases are a match to TRBD1. This CDR3 has 14 residues. Per the germline V gene, CDR1 is SGHVT and CDR2 is SQSDAQ. Losses at the gene ends were 5 bases for V and 7 bases for J; bases not matched to a gene: 5.